These 16 T cell receptor beta chains were all obtained from the same sample, sequenced in a study of blood T cell repertoires in COVID-19. Data came from immunoSEQ multiplex PCR; TCRdb stores just in-frame clones and leaves some out. The sample contains some 250,000 clones, around 80% of which appear only once. Source material: peripheral blood. The receptor source for this set is a woman in her late teens or twenties with acute or convalescent COVID-19.

The chain employs TRBV28 and TRBJ1-1; a possible D gene is TRBD1 (5 bases). Germline lookup yields CDR1 MDHEN and CDR2 SYDVKM. V gave up 7 bases and J gave up 3 bases, with 9 bases separating them. The CDR3 loop spans 12 amino acids. In DNA form, the CDR3 reads TGTGCCAGCACTAGGGGCCACACTGAAGCTTTCTTT. It specifies CASTRGHTEAFF. Full variable domain (remainder filled in from reference TRBV28 and TRBJ1-1): DVKVTQSSRYLVKRTGEKVFLECVQDMDHENMFWYRQDPGLGLRLIYFSYDVKMKEKGDIPEGYSVSREKKERFSLILESASTNQTSMYLCASTRGHTEAFFGQGTRLTVV.

This clone was seen a handful of times. This sequence joins TRBV29-1 and TRBJ2-1; TRBD2 matches 8 bases. Losses at the gene ends were 0 bases for V and 0 bases for J; bases not matched to a gene: 13. This CDR3 has 19 amino acids. CDR1 is SQVTM and CDR2 is ANQGSEA in the germline V gene. CDR3 in DNA: TGCAGCGTTGAAGATCTTCTGTTCCGACTAGCGTACTCCTACAATGAGCAGTTCTTC. This encodes CSVEDLLFRLAYSYNEQFF.

In this sample, this clone turned up a few times. The CDR3 coding sequence is TGCAGCGTTGAAGATCTTTCACTAGCGGGGGCCTACAATGAGCAGTTCTTC. This translates into CSVEDLSLAGAYNEQFF. This chain links TRBV29-1 with TRBJ2-1, with 11 positions matching TRBD2. Germline CDR1 reads SQVTM; CDR2 reads ANQGSEA. V trimming: 0 bases; J trimming: 2 bases; junction bases outside the gene matches: 6. The CDR3 contains 17 residues.

V gene TRBV9 combines with J gene TRBJ1-6, with no clear D. The CDR3 extends over 14 amino acids. Trimming took 0 bases from V and 7 from J, leaving 8 bases between them. The germline gives CDR1 SGDLS, CDR2 YYNGEE. The CDR3, as DNA: TGTGCCAGCAGCGTAGGGCCCACGAATTCACCCCTCCACTTT. Translated, it gives CASSVGPTNSPLHF.

This clone is a singleton in its sample. The rearrangement joins TRBV9 to TRBJ2-1; weak D call: TRBD1 (5 bases). CDR3 length equals 16 residues. The V gene's germline CDR1 is SGDLS and CDR2 YYNGEE. V lost 1 base and J 0 bases, leaving 11 bases between the germline ends. This chain's CDR3 is CASSVQGSSSYNEQFF. The CDR3 DNA reads TGTGCCAGCAGCGTACAGGGCAGTAGCTCCTACAATGAGCAGTTCTTC.

This chain links TRBV6-5 with TRBJ1-1, with 10 bases aligning to TRBD1. Trimming took 6 bases from V and 6 from J; bases not matched to a gene: 1. CDR1 MNHEY and CDR2 SVGAGI come from the germline V gene. CDR3 length: 12 residues. The CDR3 DNA reads TGTGCCAGCAGGACAGGGGGCCCTGAAGCTTTCTTT. Its protein product is CASRTGGPEAFF.

This chain links TRBV3-1 (or the pseudogene TRBV3-2) with TRBJ2-7; D remains ambiguous. The CDR3 loop spans 15 amino acids. From germline, CDR1 is LGHDT and CDR2 YNNKEL (reference sequence). V was trimmed by 7 bases and J by 3 bases, leaving 19 bases between them. DNA of the CDR3: TGTGCCAGCACCGCGGAATCGCCAGCCCACTACGAGCAGTACTTC. It encodes CASTAESPAHYEQYF.

This clone appeared once. One end of the junction does not line up with germline, which may come from a read error. For the CDR3, the DNA is TGTGCTAGCAGCTTTGGCGGCAAAAATGAGCAGTTCTTC. Amino acid sequence: CASSFGGKNEQFF. The chain links TRBV7-7 to TRBJ2-1; D gene ambiguous. The CDR3 sequence is 13 residues long. In germline, CDR1 is SSHAT, CDR2 FNYEAQ (reference sequence).

The V call is TRBV7-9, the J call TRBJ1-4; a possible D gene is TRBD1 (5 bases). Germline V gene sequence: CDR1 SEHNR, CDR2 FQNEAQ (reference sequence). This CDR3 contains 17 residues. The V end was cut by 1 base, the J end by 5 bases, with 17 bases between. Here the CDR3 reads CASSLGIGQGLNEKLFF. Here the CDR3 DNA reads TGTGCCAGCAGCTTAGGGATCGGGCAGGGCCTCAATGAAAAACTGTTTTTT.

J is TRBJ1-2 and V is TRBV27; 10 bases map to TRBD1. The CDR3 extends over 16 amino acids. Germline V CDR1 and CDR2: MNHEY, SMNVEV (reference sequence). V lost 3 bases to trimming and J lost 8 bases; unmatched junction nucleotides: 12. CDR3 region: CASSFFSSGTGDGYTF. Here the CDR3 DNA reads TGTGCCAGCAGTTTTTTTTCCTCCGGGACAGGGGACGGCTACACCTTC.

The table lists this clone with a count of one. The chain joins TRBV5-1 to TRBJ1-1; TRBD1 agrees at 8 bases. Looked up from germline, CDR1 is SGHRS and CDR2 is YFSETQ. V lost 6 bases to trimming and J lost 3 bases; unmatched junction nucleotides: 7. This CDR3 spans 14 amino acids. CDR3 DNA: TGCGCCAGCAACAACAGGGGGTCGGACACTGAAGCTTTCTTT. Encoded protein: CASNNRGSDTEAFF.

This chain uses TRBV4-2 with TRBJ2-1; TRBD2 agrees at 16 bases. The length of the CDR3 is 16 residues. Germline V gene sequence: CDR1 LGHNA, CDR2 YNFKEQ. J was trimmed by 8 bases and V by 2 bases; bases with no gene match: 3. The CDR3 spells CASSQLGLAGGHEQFF. The CDR3 coding sequence is TGTGCCAGCAGCCAACTGGGACTAGCGGGAGGGCATGAGCAGTTCTTC.

This sequence joins TRBV29-1 and TRBJ2-5; possible D gene TRBD1, 6 bases. Germline assignment: CDR1 SQVTM and CDR2 ANQGSEA. The V gene lost 7 bases and the J gene lost 5 bases, with 14 bases spanning the gap. This CDR3 comprises 12 residues. CDR3 bases: TGCAGCGGAGCGGACAGACCGGAGACCCAGTACTTC. Encoded protein: CSGADRPETQYF.

The chain recombines TRBV7-2 with TRBJ2-7; 12 bases line up with TRBD2. The CDR3 has 14 residues. V lost 5 bases, J lost 6 bases, and 5 bases stayed unmatched. From germline, CDR1 is SGHTA and CDR2 FQGNSA. CDR3 nucleotide sequence: TGTGCCAGCAGCCCAGGACTAGCGGGAATCGAGCAGTACTTC. Its translation: CASSPGLAGIEQYF.

This chain links TRBV5-4 with TRBJ2-7; 10 bases are a match to TRBD2. Trimming removed 2 bases from V and 1 base from J; junction bases left unmatched: 3. The CDR3 runs 15 residues. Germline CDR1 reads SGHNT; CDR2 reads YYREEE (reference sequence). CDR3 in DNA: TGTGCCAGCAGCTTAGCGGGAGGGAGGTCCTACGAGCAGTACTTC. Amino acid sequence: CASSLAGGRSYEQYF.

The chain joins TRBV3-1 (or the pseudogene TRBV3-2) to TRBJ2-3, with D possibly TRBD2 on 6 matching bases. The V gene lost 1 base and the J gene lost 1 base, with 12 bases spanning the gap. The CDR3 spans 16 residues. Germline V lookup: CDR1 LGHDT, CDR2 YNNKEL (reference sequence). The CDR3 reads CASSQVRGGGTDTQYF. CDR3 nucleotides: TGTGCCAGCAGCCAAGTCCGGGGCGGGGGCACAGATACGCAGTATTTT.